The rows below give T cell receptor beta chains drawn from one sample of a study of PD-L1 blockade in urothelial cancer. The protocol was immunoSEQ multiplex PCR, while the TCRdb copy is restricted to in-frame clones and leaves out a portion. The sample shows 90,000 or so clones, about 90% of them seen only once. This specimen was PBMCs, taken around atezolizumab (anti-PD-L1) treatment. Every receptor here comes from a woman aged 80 or over with urothelial cancer. Each CDR3 is given without its conserved first and last residue.

J: TRBJ1-2
V: TRBV27
length: 12
CDR3: ASSRDSLSYGYT

J: TRBJ2-7
V: TRBV14
length: 11
CDR3: ASSRDRSYEQY

J: TRBJ2-1
V: TRBV7-9
length: 12
CDR3: ASSKGTVYNEQF

J: TRBJ1-1
V: TRBV11-2
length: 13
CDR3: ASSWGQTLNTEAF

J: TRBJ2-2
V: TRBV11-2
length: 11
CDR3: ASSSGLPGELF

J: TRBJ2-6
V: TRBV28
length: 11
CDR3: ASSRTGPNVLT

J: TRBJ2-1
V: TRBV9
length: 12
CDR3: ASSLRTTDNEQF

J: TRBJ1-4
V: TRBV5-1
length: 13
CDR3: ASSSRQGANEKLF

J: TRBJ2-2
V: TRBV6-5
length: 13
CDR3: ASNKAGGQDGELF

J: TRBJ1-4
V: TRBV19
length: 13
CDR3: ASSIRDRVGGKLF

J: TRBJ2-1
V: TRBV27
length: 14
CDR3: ASSPTDRGRRNEQF

J: TRBJ1-1
V: TRBV5-1
length: 11
CDR3: ASSLAGANEAF

J: TRBJ2-3
V: TRBV28
length: 10
CDR3: ASSPGSDTQY

J: TRBJ2-7
V: TRBV5-1
length: 12
CDR3: ASSLGSGRYEQY

J: TRBJ2-7
V: TRBV25-1
length: 14
CDR3: ASSGRLASLSYEQY

J: TRBJ1-5
V: TRBV7-2
length: 14
CDR3: ASSLVSAGAFQPQH

J: TRBJ2-1
V: TRBV2
length: 14
CDR3: ASSDGTGGSYNEQF

J: TRBJ1-5
V: TRBV9
length: 13
CDR3: ASSVEGIGNQPQH

J: TRBJ1-2
V: TRBV28
length: 12
CDR3: ASSIIRGSYGYT

J: TRBJ2-1
V: TRBV6-1
length: 15
CDR3: ASSEGGGSGGYNEQF

J: TRBJ2-2
V: TRBV5-1
length: 14
CDR3: ASSLDGTGRSGELF

J: TRBJ2-1
V: TRBV5-1
length: 13
CDR3: ASRPPGLAGNEQF

J: TRBJ1-2
V: TRBV29-1
length: 10
CDR3: SVLRDSYGYT

J: TRBJ1-1
V: TRBV5-4
length: 14
CDR3: ASSSPGSTMNTEAF

J: TRBJ1-5
V: TRBV9
length: 13
CDR3: ASSPGVAGNQPQH

J: TRBJ1-1
V: TRBV15
length: 11
CDR3: ATSVSGGITAF

J: TRBJ1-1
V: TRBV19
length: 15
CDR3: ASRGDQTGLMNTEAF

J: TRBJ2-1
V: TRBV15
length: 11
CDR3: ATSRGTINEQF

J: TRBJ2-7
V: TRBV4-2
length: 11
CDR3: ASSQVDSYEQY

J: TRBJ2-6
V: TRBV29-1
length: 13
CDR3: SVMVISSGANVLT

J: TRBJ2-1
V: TRBV30
length: 13
CDR3: AWSVSGLAGNEQF

J: TRBJ1-2
V: TRBV25-1
length: 12
CDR3: ASSDDNPPYGYT

J: TRBJ2-3
V: TRBV10-2
length: 10
CDR3: ASSGTLDTQY

J: TRBJ1-1
V: TRBV11-3
length: 11
CDR3: ASSTSRDSEAF

J: TRBJ1-2
V: TRBV11-3
length: 15
CDR3: ASSRAPFLTAPWGYT

J: TRBJ1-2
V: TRBV30
length: 10
CDR3: AWTNTNYGYT

J: TRBJ2-7
V: TRBV27
length: 11
CDR3: ASSASPGVRQY

J: TRBJ1-1
V: TRBV11-2
length: 12
CDR3: ASSPNRLNTEAF

J: TRBJ2-3
V: TRBV15
length: 14
CDR3: ATSRGSGLAVYGVY

J: TRBJ2-1
V: TRBV9
length: 14
CDR3: ASSEEAGGLSNEQF

J: TRBJ2-7
V: TRBV18
length: 10
CDR3: ASSPQGTEQY

J: TRBJ2-7
V: TRBV29-1
length: 10
CDR3: SVGQASYEQY

J: TRBJ2-3
V: TRBV15
length: 12
CDR3: ATSSRGMIDTQY

J: TRBJ2-5
V: TRBV12-5
length: 15
CDR3: ASGLGQGSQQGETQY

J: TRBJ2-7
V: TRBV7-8
length: 11
CDR3: ASSVTSGYEQY